This T cell receptor (beta chain) stems from a study of identical twins (dated by TCRdb to 2015 to 2016). As for the study more broadly: TCR alpha and beta repertoires from monozygotic twins, unrelated adults of various ages and cord blood were deep-sequenced to test whether fetal clonotypes persist. To rule out contamination, the twin experiments were replicated at different times with different library preparation protocols.

Every donor was a healthy Caucasian. The twin cohort comprised three pairs of female monozygotic twins, all aged about 18 to 29 years. CD4+ and CD8+ T cell populations were isolated with positive isolation kits from Invitrogen. Worth noting for this clonotype: Its antigen remains unidentified. Per-base qualities were not stored, and no clone one base away is much larger.

Trimming removed 3 bases from V and 1 base from J, leaving 15 bases between the germline ends. From the cysteine up to the phenylalanine, the CDR3 has a length of 15 residues. Of all the DNA, just the CDR3 is kept, 45 bases in frame from base 1. CDR1 DFQATT and CDR2 SNEGSKA were looked up in the germline V gene (reference sequence). What the study reported, not specific to this receptor: Conclusions relied on cross-sectional statistical analysis, since the same donors could not be followed over many years. In monozygotic twins, out-of-frame TCR alpha sharing was systematically underestimated by recombination models, although the models agreed with sharing between unrelated individuals. Excess twin sharing in beta out-of-frame sequences was weaker because fewer shared sequences lowered the signal-to-noise ratio. Zero-insertion analyses could be partly confounded by invariant T cells such as MAIT and iNKT, though diverse VJ usage argued against such confounding for most clonotypes. Out-of-frame TCR alpha sequences shared between twins showed an excess of low generation-probability sequences compared with coincidental sharing between unrelated individuals. Fewer insertions were carried by abundant cord blood beta clonotypes; a weaker similar trend was observed in young adult naive repertoires, while no such trend was observed in memory repertoires.

The method was 5' RACE. The instrument was an Illumina HiSeq 2000. Template switching introduced a universal primer binding site; the final cDNA contained a unique molecular identifier, enabling accurate counting of TCR cDNA molecules. Specific primers in the conserved constant-segment region were used to synthesize first-strand cDNA for TCR alpha and beta chains. To control for contamination, every cDNA library was double barcoded, receiving both a SMART-Mk sample barcode and Illumina barcodes. TruSeq adapter sequences along with Illumina sample barcodes were introduced in two successive PCR steps. The Illumina HiSeq platform was used with custom primers to sequence TCR alpha and beta cDNA libraries. Concerning the study's data processing: Raw reads were processed with MiGEC to extract unique molecular identifiers, and MiXCR was used to determine CDR3 positions. For each individual, recombination models were inferred using an EM algorithm with the repgenHMM and IGoR tools. The analysis of shared clonotypes was done with the tcR package in R, with sharing normalized by the product of cloneset sizes. Out-of-frame nonproductive sequences were analyzed to study raw recombination free of thymic and clonal selection effects. TCRdb reprocessed the public reads (quality trimming at Q25 with fastp, clone calling with MiXCR) and kept in-frame beta chains. Entries that share a CDR3 protein sequence are merged under the most common genes and DNA. The V and J calls and clone size come from TCRdb's table, not from the authors' own analysis. The sample yields hundreds of thousands of distinct CDR3 sequences; over 9% were counted once. The top ten constitute roughly 7% of the sample.

The data also belong to a second study, concerning yellow fever vaccine responses in identical twins. In that second paper, the authors write: According to the authors, in identical twins the way T cells responded to vaccination appeared partly convergent and partly personalized. In identical twins, the study followed T cell clones that responded to the vaccine with precision.

Sequencing was performed on CD8+ T cells sorted from blood. The V and J segments used are TRBV20-1 and TRBJ1-1, with the D gene not confidently named. The receptor was derived from a woman younger than 35 in good health. The DNA sequence is as follows: TGCAGTGCTAGCCCTGTAGCAGACCGGAACACTGAAGCTTTCTTT. Its product reads: CSASPVADRNTEAFF.